The rows below give T cell receptor beta chains drawn from one sample of a study of blood T cell repertoires in COVID-19. The protocol was immunoSEQ multiplex PCR, while the TCRdb copy is restricted to in-frame clones and leaves out a portion. The sample holds about 20,000 clones, 85% to 90% seen once. Sequenced material: peripheral blood. These receptors all come from a human donor in a cohort sampled during active COVID-19. The CDR3 runs from the conserved cysteine through the conserved F or W. D genes are given only for firm matches. Size tells how often a clone was seen (once, few, many) or the class of an expanded clone, and some rows leave it out.

.	TRBJ1-2	.	TRBV6-5	TGTGCCAGCAGTTACTCCAGGAACTATGGCTACACCTTC	CASSYSRNYGYTF
once	TRBJ2-1	TRBD2	TRBV6-5	TGTGCCAGCAGGGACGGGAGGGCCATAAATGAGCAGTTCTTC	CASRDGRAINEQFF
.	TRBJ1-1	TRBD1	TRBV5-1	TGCGCCAGTCTCTCACTACCGGGACAGGTGAACACTGAAGCTTTCTTT	CASLSLPGQVNTEAFF
few	TRBJ2-6	.	TRBV5-4	TGTGCCAGCATGGAGGCCGGGGCCAACGTCCTGACTTTC	CASMEAGANVLTF
.	TRBJ1-5	.	TRBV6-6	TGTGCCAGCAGTCTCTCAGCGGGGGAGGTCAGCAATCAGCCCCAGCATTTT	CASSLSAGEVSNQPQHF
medium-sized	TRBJ1-6	.	TRBV2	TGTGCCAGCAGATTCCAGGGAGGGTCACCCCTCCACTTT	CASRFQGGSPLHF
few	TRBJ1-6	.	TRBV3-1/TRBV3-2	TGTGCCAGCAGCCTCAGGGGTGGTGGGTATAATTCACCCCTCCACTTT	CASSLRGGGYNSPLHF
once	TRBJ2-3	TRBD2	TRBV6-4	TGTGCCAGCAGTGCCGGGACTAGCGGGCCAGATACGCAGTATTTT	CASSAGTSGPDTQYF
.	TRBJ2-2	.	TRBV5-1	TGCGCCAGCAGCGGGCAGGGTAACACCGGGGAGCTGTTTTTT	CASSGQGNTGELFF
.	TRBJ2-7	.	TRBV12-3/TRBV12-4	TGTGCCAGCAGTTCGGGCGGGCTCTACGAGCAGTACTTC	CASSSGGLYEQYF
.	TRBJ2-3	TRBD2	TRBV18	TGTGCCAGCTCACCAGCGGGAGCGGACACAGATACGCAGTATTTT	CASSPAGADTDTQYF
once	TRBJ1-1	.	TRBV10-3	TGTGCCATCAGTGATAAACTTCCGGGAGCTTTCTTT	CAISDKLPGAFF
.	TRBJ2-2	TRBD1	TRBV29-1	TGCAGCGTCTCAGCCTGGACAGGGGAAAACGGGGAGCTGTTTTTT	CSVSAWTGENGELFF
.	TRBJ2-5	TRBD2	TRBV28	TGTGCCAGCAGTACTCCTAGCGGGCCCCAAGAGACCCAGTACTTC	CASSTPSGPQETQYF
.	TRBJ1-5	.	TRBV28	TGTGCCAGCAAGTCCCGGGTTCGGCAGCCCCAGCATTTT	CASKSRVRQPQHF
.	TRBJ2-1	TRBD2	TRBV6-2/TRBV6-3	TGTGCCAGCAGTTACGCGGGACTAGCGGGAGAAAATGAGCAGTTCTTC	CASSYAGLAGENEQFF
.	TRBJ2-1	.	TRBV19	TGTGCCAGTAACCCGGGAGTTGCCTACAATGAGCAGTTCTTC	CASNPGVAYNEQFF
.	TRBJ2-1	TRBD1	TRBV9	TGTGCCAGCAGTGGTCCAGGGGGCCCCTACAATGAGCAGTTCTTC	CASSGPGGPYNEQFF
.	TRBJ2-1	TRBD2	TRBV29-1	TGCAGCGTTGCGGGACTAGCGGTGCACAATGAGCAGTTCTTC	CSVAGLAVHNEQFF
.	TRBJ2-3	TRBD2	TRBV29-1	TGCAGCGGGGTAGCGGGAGGGGGAGATACGCAGTATTTT	CSGVAGGGDTQYF
.	TRBJ1-1	TRBD1	TRBV7-9	TGTGCCAGCAGCCCCCGGACAGGGGGCGTTCTCACTGAAGCTTTCTTT	CASSPRTGGVLTEAFF
.	TRBJ2-3	TRBD2	TRBV15	TGTGCCACCAGCATCCATAGCGGGAGGGGGGCAGATACGCAGTATTTT	CATSIHSGRGADTQYF
.	TRBJ2-1	.	TRBV5-4	TGTGCCAGCAGTTCCGACTACTACAATGAGCAGTTCTTC	CASSSDYYNEQFF
.	TRBJ2-3	TRBD2	TRBV3-1/TRBV3-2	TGTGCCAGCAGCCATAATTTTAGGGCGGGAGCGACAGATACGCAGTATTTT	CASSHNFRAGATDTQYF
.	TRBJ1-5	TRBD1	TRBV30	TGTGCCTGGAGTGCTACAGGGGGCAGTCAGCCCCAGCATTTT	CAWSATGGSQPQHF
.	TRBJ1-4	TRBD1	TRBV3-1/TRBV3-2	TGTGCCAGCAGCAACAGACAGGGGGCGGGTAATGAAAAACTGTTTTTT	CASSNRQGAGNEKLFF
once	TRBJ2-7	.	TRBV27	TGTGCCAGCAGGGGGCGCCTAGTAGGGGCCCACGAGCAGTACTTC	CASRGRLVGAHEQYF
.	TRBJ2-1	.	TRBV29-1	TGCAGCCTAGGGACTTCTGGCTCCTACAATGAGCAGTTCTTC	CSLGTSGSYNEQFF
few	TRBJ1-2	.	TRBV19	TGTGCCAGTAGTAACCCTGGGCAGGGGTACTATGGCTACACCTTC	CASSNPGQGYYGYTF
.	TRBJ2-3	TRBD2	TRBV28	TGTGCCAGCAGGCGACTAGCGGGAGGCCTCACAGATACGCAGTATTTT	CASRRLAGGLTDTQYF
.	TRBJ2-2	TRBD1	TRBV5-1	TGCGCCAGCAGCAATACAGGGGGTTTGACCGGGGAGCTGTTTTTT	CASSNTGGLTGELFF
.	TRBJ2-3	TRBD1	TRBV5-4	TGTGCCAGCAGCGCGGACAGGCCAGCTAGCACAGATACGCAGTATTTT	CASSADRPASTDTQYF
medium-sized	TRBJ1-5	.	TRBV10-3	TGTGCCATCAGAAAACAGGGATACAATCAGCCCCAGCATTTT	CAIRKQGYNQPQHF
.	TRBJ1-3	TRBD1	TRBV5-4	TGTGCCAGCAGCCGCTCTCAGGGGGTTGACACCATATATTTT	CASSRSQGVDTIYF
.	TRBJ2-7	TRBD1	TRBV28	TGTGCCAGCAGTCTCAGGACAGGTCTTGAGCAGTACTTC	CASSLRTGLEQYF
.	TRBJ2-1	TRBD2	TRBV5-4	TGTGCCAGCAGCTTGAGAGGTTTAGCTCTAGCGGGGGAGGATGAGCAGTTCTTC	CASSLRGLALAGEDEQFF
.	TRBJ2-1	.	TRBV4-1	TGCGCCAGCAGCCAAGAATTTGGGCGGAACAGCAAGGGGAATGAGCAGTTCTTC	CASSQEFGRNSKGNEQFF
.	TRBJ2-2	.	TRBV7-2	TGTGCCAGCAGCCCGCCCGCAGGGCTCTCCGGGGAGCTGTTTTTT	CASSPPAGLSGELFF
.	TRBJ2-7	TRBD1	TRBV5-1	TGCGCCAGCAGCTTGGAACAGGGGTACTACGAGCAGTACTTC	CASSLEQGYYEQYF
.	TRBJ1-1	.	TRBV3-1/TRBV3-2	TGTGCCAGCAGACCGACAGACCTCAGCCGGGAAGCTTTCTTT	CASRPTDLSREAFF
.	TRBJ2-4	TRBD2	TRBV20-1	TGCAGTGCTATTGACGGGAACGGTCTAGCGGGGGCCAAAAACATTCAGTACTTC	CSAIDGNGLAGAKNIQYF
.	TRBJ1-1	TRBD1	TRBV28	TGTGCCGTCGACAGGGTCTTGAACACTGAAGCTTTCTTT	CAVDRVLNTEAFF
.	TRBJ2-1	.	TRBV6-1	TGTGCCAGCAGTGAACTCAGGGGAAATGAGCAGTTCTTC	CASSELRGNEQFF
.	TRBJ1-2	.	TRBV9	TGTGCCAGCAGCGACCTCGGTGGCTACACCTTC	CASSDLGGYTF
.	TRBJ2-2	TRBD1	TRBV6-6	TGTGCCAGCAGTTACTCCCGGGGACAGGGGGGAGGGGAGCTGTTTTTT	CASSYSRGQGGGELFF
.	TRBJ1-2	TRBD1	TRBV7-9	TGTGCCAGCAGCTTAACGACAGGGGTCTATGGCTACACCTTC	CASSLTTGVYGYTF
.	TRBJ2-2	TRBD2	TRBV28	TGTGCCAGCAGTCCCTGGACTAGCGGGAGATCGGGCACCGGGGAGCTGTTTTTT	CASSPWTSGRSGTGELFF
.	TRBJ2-7	.	TRBV13	TGTGCCAGCAGCTTGGGGGCGGGAGAGTATACCTACGAGCAGTACTTC	CASSLGAGEYTYEQYF
.	TRBJ2-7	.	TRBV3-1/TRBV3-2	TGTGCCAGCAGTCAAAGGAAGGCTAGTCCCTTTGACGAGCAGTACTTC	CASSQRKASPFDEQYF
.	TRBJ2-4	TRBD2	TRBV7-9	TGTGCCAGCAGCGCGGGGCTAGCGGGAATTGACATTCAGTACTTC	CASSAGLAGIDIQYF
.	TRBJ1-1	.	TRBV5-6	TGTGCCAGCAGCTTCCAGGGCAGACGGGAGTCTGAAGCTTTCTTT	CASSFQGRRESEAFF
.	TRBJ2-3	TRBD1	TRBV5-1	TGCGCCAGCCTTAAACAGACAGGGGGCACAGATACGCAGTATTTT	CASLKQTGGTDTQYF
.	TRBJ1-6	.	TRBV19	TGTGCCAGTAGTATAACTGGGCCAACTAATTCACCCCTCCACTTT	CASSITGPTNSPLHF
.	TRBJ1-5	.	TRBV28	TGTGCCAGCAGTACAGGGCACAATCAGCCCCAGCATTTT	CASSTGHNQPQHF
once	TRBJ2-3	.	TRBV10-3	TGTGCCATCAGTCCAGGGGGGCAAGCGGACGCCACAGATACGCAGTATTTT	CAISPGGQADATDTQYF
.	TRBJ1-2	.	TRBV7-3	TGTGCCAGCAGCTTAAAGGTGGGCATCGGCTATGGCTACACCTTC	CASSLKVGIGYGYTF
.	TRBJ2-2	TRBD2	TRBV5-6	TGTGCCAGCAGCCGCGTAGGTGGGAGCGGGAGCCCCGGGGAGCTGTTTTTT	CASSRVGGSGSPGELFF
.	TRBJ1-2	.	TRBV28	TGTGCCAGCAGTCCCTCTCCCGGGGTTTCGGATGGCTACACCTTC	CASSPSPGVSDGYTF
.	TRBJ2-3	.	TRBV6-1	TGTGCCAGCAGTGAATACTCGGGAGAGGGCACAGATACGCAGTATTTT	CASSEYSGEGTDTQYF